The T cell receptor beta chain described here comes from a study of OX40 agonist ivuxolimab in advanced cancers. This clone showed up just a few times. The same CDR3 arises from other DNA sequences in this sample as well. The CDR3 consists of 14 residues. Trimming removed 0 bases from V and 4 bases from J, with 9 bases in between. In germline, CDR1 is MNHEY, CDR2 SMNVEV (reference sequence). Produced via immunoSEQ multiplex PCR; TCRdb's table is partial and in-frame only. The sample yields about 93,000 clones, under 95% seen once. The rearrangement links TRBV27 to TRBJ1-2, with D perhaps matching TRBD1 (5 bases). The TCR originated in an adult with an advanced solid tumor such as melanoma, head and neck, liver or kidney cancer. The source was CD4+ or CD8+ T cells sorted from blood, collected in a trial of the OX40 agonist ivuxolimab. In nucleotides, the CDR3 is TGTGCCAGCAGTTTATCGAGGGGACTCTATGGCTACACCTTC. It yields the protein CASSLSRGLYGYTF.